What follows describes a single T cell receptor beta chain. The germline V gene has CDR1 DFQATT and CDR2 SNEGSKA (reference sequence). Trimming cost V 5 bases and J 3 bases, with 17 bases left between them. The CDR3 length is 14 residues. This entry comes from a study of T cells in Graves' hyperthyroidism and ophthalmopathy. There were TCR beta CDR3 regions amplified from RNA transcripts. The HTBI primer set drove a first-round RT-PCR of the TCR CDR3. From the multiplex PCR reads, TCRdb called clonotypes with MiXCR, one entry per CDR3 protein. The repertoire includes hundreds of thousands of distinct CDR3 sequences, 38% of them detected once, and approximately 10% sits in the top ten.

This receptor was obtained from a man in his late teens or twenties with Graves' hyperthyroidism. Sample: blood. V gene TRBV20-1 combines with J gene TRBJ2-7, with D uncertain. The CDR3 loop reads CSALEHQVDYEQYF. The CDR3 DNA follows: TGCAGTGCTCTGGAGCACCAGGTTGACTACGAGCAGTACTTC.